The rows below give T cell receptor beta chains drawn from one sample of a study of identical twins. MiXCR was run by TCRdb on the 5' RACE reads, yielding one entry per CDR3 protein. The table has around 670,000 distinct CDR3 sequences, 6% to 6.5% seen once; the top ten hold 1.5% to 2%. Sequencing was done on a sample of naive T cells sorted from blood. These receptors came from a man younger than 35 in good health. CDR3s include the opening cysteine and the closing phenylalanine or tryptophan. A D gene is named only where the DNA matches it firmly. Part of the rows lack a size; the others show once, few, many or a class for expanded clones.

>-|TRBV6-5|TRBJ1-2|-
TGTGCCAGCAGTTTTTTTCCCCGTCATGGCTACACCTTC
CASSFFPRHGYTF
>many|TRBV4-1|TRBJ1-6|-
TGCGCCAGCAGCCATGATGGTGGACCGAATTCACCCCTCCACTTT
CASSHDGGPNSPLHF
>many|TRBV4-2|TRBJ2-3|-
TGTGCCAGCAGCCCGGAAGTTTTAGATACGCAGTATTTT
CASSPEVLDTQYF
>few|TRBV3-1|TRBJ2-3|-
TGTGCCAGCTCCGCGAACTCAGATACGCAGTATTTT
CASSANSDTQYF
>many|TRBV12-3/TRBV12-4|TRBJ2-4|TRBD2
TGTGCCAGCAGATTCGGACTAGCGGGAGGGCCTGGAAACATTCAGTACTTC
CASRFGLAGGPGNIQYF
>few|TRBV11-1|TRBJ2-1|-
TGTGCCAGCAGCCAAAGCCCGAACTTGTACAATGAGCAGTTCTTC
CASSQSPNLYNEQFF
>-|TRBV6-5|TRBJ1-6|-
TGTGCCAGCAGTTTACAGGGTGGATTAAGTAATTCACCCCTCCACTTT
CASSLQGGLSNSPLHF
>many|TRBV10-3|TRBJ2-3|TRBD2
TGTGCCATCAGTGACCCTAGCGGGAGCACAGATACGCAGTATTTT
CAISDPSGSTDTQYF
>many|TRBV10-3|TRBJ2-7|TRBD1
TGTGCCATCGGGACAGGGACGGGCGAGCAGTACTTC
CAIGTGTGEQYF
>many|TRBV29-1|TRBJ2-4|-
TGCAGCGTTGAAAGGGCTGGTAAAAACATTCAGTACTTC
CSVERAGKNIQYF
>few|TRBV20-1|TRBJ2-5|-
TGCAGTGCTAGAGATAAAACAGGGCACCAAGAGACCCAGTACTTC
CSARDKTGHQETQYF
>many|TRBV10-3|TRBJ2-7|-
TGTGCCATCAGCCCCACCGGCTACGAGCAGTACTTC
CAISPTGYEQYF
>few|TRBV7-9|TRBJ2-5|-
TGTGCCAGCAGCTTAGCGCGGGCGACCAAGTACAACGAGACCCAGTACTTC
CASSLARATKYNETQYF
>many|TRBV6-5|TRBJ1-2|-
TGTGCCAGCAGTTACCACAGCACCAACTATGGCTACACCTTC
CASSYHSTNYGYTF
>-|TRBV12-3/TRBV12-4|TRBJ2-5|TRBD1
TGTGCCAGCAGCCCCCCTGACAGGGAAGAGACCCAGTACTTC
CASSPPDREETQYF
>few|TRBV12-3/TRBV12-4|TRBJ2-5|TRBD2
TGTGCCAGCAGTTCCCAACTAGCGGGAGGGCCGGAGACCCAGTACTTC
CASSSQLAGGPETQYF
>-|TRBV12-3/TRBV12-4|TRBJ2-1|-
TGTGCCAGTCGTAAGGGGGGTTATTTCTACAATGAGCAGTTCTTC
CASRKGGYFYNEQFF
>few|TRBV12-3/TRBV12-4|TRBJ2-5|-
TGTGCCAGCAGTTTAGACGGCAGGGAGAGAGAGACCCAGTACTTC
CASSLDGRERETQYF
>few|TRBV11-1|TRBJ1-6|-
TGTGCCAGCAGCTTAGACCGTCACCACCTCCACTTT
CASSLDRHHLHF
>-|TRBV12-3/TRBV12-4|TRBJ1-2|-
TGTGCCAGCAGTTCCACGGGCCCGTCGCTTGACGGGGGCTACACCTTC
CASSSTGPSLDGGYTF
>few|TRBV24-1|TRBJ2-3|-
TGTGCCACCAGTGATGAAAGGACAGCCCGCACAGATACGCAGTATTTT
CATSDERTARTDTQYF
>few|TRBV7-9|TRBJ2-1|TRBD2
TGTGCCAGCAGCTTACAACTAGCGGGAGGCAGGGTAAGGGAGCAGTTCTTC
CASSLQLAGGRVREQFF
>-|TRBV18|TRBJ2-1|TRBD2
TGTGCCAGCTCACGACTGGGACTAGCGGACAATGAGCAGTTCTTC
CASSRLGLADNEQFF
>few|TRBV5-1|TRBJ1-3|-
TGCGCCAGCAGCTTGGGGGAGTACTCTGGAAACACCATATATTTT
CASSLGEYSGNTIYF
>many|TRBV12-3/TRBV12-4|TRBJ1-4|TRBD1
TGTGCCAGCAGCGATCAACAGGGGGCGATTGAAAAACTGTTTTTT
CASSDQQGAIEKLFF
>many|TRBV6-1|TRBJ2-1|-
TGTGCCAGCAGTCTCTGGGGACTTAATGAGCAGTTCTTC
CASSLWGLNEQFF